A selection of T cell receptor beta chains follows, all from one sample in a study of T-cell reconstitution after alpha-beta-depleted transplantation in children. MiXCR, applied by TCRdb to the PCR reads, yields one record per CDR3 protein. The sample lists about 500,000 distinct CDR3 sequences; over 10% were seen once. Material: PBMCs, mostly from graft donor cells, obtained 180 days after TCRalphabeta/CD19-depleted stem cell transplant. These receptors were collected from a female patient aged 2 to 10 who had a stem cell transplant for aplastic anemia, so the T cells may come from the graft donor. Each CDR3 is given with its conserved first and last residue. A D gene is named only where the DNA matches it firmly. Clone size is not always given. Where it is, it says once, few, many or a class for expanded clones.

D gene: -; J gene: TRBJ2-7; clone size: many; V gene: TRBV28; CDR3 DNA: TGTGCCAGCAGTTTACGGGGGATTTCGGTCGAGCAGTACTTC; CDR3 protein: CASSLRGISVEQYF
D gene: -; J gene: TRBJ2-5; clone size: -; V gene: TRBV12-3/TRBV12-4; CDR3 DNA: TGTGCCAGCAGCATGGACCACTTCGAGGGGGAGACCCAGTACTTC; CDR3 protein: CASSMDHFEGETQYF
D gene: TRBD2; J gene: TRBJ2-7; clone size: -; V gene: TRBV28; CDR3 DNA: TGTGCCAGCAGTTTATCGGGGACTAGCGGATACTACGAGCAGTACTTC; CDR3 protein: CASSLSGTSGYYEQYF
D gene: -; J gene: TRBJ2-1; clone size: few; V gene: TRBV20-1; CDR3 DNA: TGCAGTGCTAGAGATGAGGGGGGCTCCTACAATGAGCAGTTCTTC; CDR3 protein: CSARDEGGSYNEQFF
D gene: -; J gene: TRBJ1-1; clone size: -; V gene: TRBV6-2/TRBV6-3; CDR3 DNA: TGTGCCAGCAGTCTACAGGGAGTCCACACTGAAGCTTTCTTT; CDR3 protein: CASSLQGVHTEAFF
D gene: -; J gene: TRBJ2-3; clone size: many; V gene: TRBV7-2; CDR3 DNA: TGTGCCAGCAGCCCCCAACCGGCGGATACGCAGTATTTT; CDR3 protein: CASSPQPADTQYF
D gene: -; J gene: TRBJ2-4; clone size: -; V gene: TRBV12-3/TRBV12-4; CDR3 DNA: TGTGCCAGCAGTTTAAATTTACTGGCAGAGTTCAACATTCAGTACTTC; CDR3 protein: CASSLNLLAEFNIQYF
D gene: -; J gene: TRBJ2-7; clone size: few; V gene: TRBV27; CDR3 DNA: TGTGCCAGCAGTCCCCGGATTAGCTACGAGCAGTACTTC; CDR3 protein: CASSPRISYEQYF
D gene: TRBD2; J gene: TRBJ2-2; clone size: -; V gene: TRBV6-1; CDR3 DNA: TGTGCCAGCAGTCCCCCGACGGGAGGTGGGGAGCTGTTTTTT; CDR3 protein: CASSPPTGGGELFF
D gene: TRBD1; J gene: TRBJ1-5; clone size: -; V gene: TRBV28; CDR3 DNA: TGTGCCAGCATCAAAAGGACAGGGGAGCCCAATCAGCCCCAGCATTTT; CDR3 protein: CASIKRTGEPNQPQHF
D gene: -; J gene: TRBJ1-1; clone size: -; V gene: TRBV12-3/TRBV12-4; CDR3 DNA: TGTGCCAGCAGTTTAGGCCCCCTTGGGCAGCCGAACACTGAAGCTTTCTTT; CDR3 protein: CASSLGPLGQPNTEAFF
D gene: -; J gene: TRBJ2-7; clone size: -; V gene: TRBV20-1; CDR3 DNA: TGCAGTGCTAGAGGTGTACAGACCTACGAGCAGTACTTC; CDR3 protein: CSARGVQTYEQYF
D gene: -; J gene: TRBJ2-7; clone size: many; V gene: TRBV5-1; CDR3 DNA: TGCGCCAGCAGCTTGGGACACTCCTACGAGCAGTACTTC; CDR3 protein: CASSLGHSYEQYF
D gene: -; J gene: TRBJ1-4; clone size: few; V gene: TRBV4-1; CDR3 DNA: TGCGCCAGCAGCCCGGATGGGAGGCGGGCTAATGAAAAACTGTTTTTT; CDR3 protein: CASSPDGRRANEKLFF
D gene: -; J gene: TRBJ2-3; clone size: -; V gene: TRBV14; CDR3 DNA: TGTGCCAGCAGCCAATTTGGCGGGATCCAAAGGCAGTATTTT; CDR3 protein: CASSQFGGIQRQYF
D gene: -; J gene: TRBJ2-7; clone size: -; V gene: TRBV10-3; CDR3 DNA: TGTGCCATCAGTGTCGGCGGCTCGTCCTACGAGCAGTACTTC; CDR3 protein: CAISVGGSSYEQYF
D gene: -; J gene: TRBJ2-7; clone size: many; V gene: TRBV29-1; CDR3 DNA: TGCAGCGCACTACCGGGAGATGAGTACGAGCAGTACTTC; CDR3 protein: CSALPGDEYEQYF
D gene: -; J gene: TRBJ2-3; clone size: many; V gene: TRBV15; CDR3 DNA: TGTGCCACCAGCAGGCAACCTCGGGGCCTAGGTAGCACAGATACGCAGTATTTT; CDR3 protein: CATSRQPRGLGSTDTQYF
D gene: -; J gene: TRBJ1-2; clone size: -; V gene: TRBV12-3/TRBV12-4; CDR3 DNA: TGTGCCAGCAGTCAGGACAGAGCTAACTATGGCTACACCTTC; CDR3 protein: CASSQDRANYGYTF
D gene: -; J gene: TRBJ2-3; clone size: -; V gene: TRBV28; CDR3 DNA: TGTGCCAGCGAGCTGAGGGGGACAGATACGCAGTATTTT; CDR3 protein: CASELRGTDTQYF
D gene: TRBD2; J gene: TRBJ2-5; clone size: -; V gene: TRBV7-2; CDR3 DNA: TGTGCCAGCAGCTTTTCGGGAGGGCGCGGCCAAGAGACCCAGTACTTC; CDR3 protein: CASSFSGGRGQETQYF
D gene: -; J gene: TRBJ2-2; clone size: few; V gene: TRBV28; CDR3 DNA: TGTGCCAGCATTCGGGTCCCCGGGGAGCTGTTTTTT; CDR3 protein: CASIRVPGELFF
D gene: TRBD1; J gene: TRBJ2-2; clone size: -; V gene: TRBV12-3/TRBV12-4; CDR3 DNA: TGTGCCAGCAGCCCCTGGGACAGGGGGCTAGACGGGGAGCTGTTTTTT; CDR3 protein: CASSPWDRGLDGELFF
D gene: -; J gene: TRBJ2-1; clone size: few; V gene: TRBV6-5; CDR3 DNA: TGTGCCAGCAGTTACAGGCTGAACAATGAGCAGTTCTTC; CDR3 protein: CASSYRLNNEQFF
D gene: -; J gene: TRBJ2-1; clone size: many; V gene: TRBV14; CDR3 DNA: TGTGCCAGCAGCCCCATTGGCGGACCTTACAATGAGCAGTTCTTC; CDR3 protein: CASSPIGGPYNEQFF
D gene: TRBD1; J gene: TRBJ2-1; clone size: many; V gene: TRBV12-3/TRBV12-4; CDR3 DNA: TGTGCCAGCAGGGACAGGGCGGGTCAGTTCTTC; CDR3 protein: CASRDRAGQFF
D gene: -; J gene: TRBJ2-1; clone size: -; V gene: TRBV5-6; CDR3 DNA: TGTGCCAGCAGCTCTGTACTAGCAGGGACCTACAATGAGCAGTTCTTC; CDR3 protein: CASSSVLAGTYNEQFF
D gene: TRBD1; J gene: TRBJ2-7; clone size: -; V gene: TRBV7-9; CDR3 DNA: TGTGCCAGCAGCTTCCGACAGGGTTACGAGCAGTACTTC; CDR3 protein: CASSFRQGYEQYF
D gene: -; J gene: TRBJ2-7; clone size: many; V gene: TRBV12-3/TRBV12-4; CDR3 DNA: TGTGCCAGCAGTTTAGTCGGGGGAACCTCCTACGAGCAGTACTTC; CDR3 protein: CASSLVGGTSYEQYF
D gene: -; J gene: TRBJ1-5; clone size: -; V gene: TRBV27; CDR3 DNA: TGTGCCAGCAGTTTCTGGAATCAGCCCCAGCATTTT; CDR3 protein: CASSFWNQPQHF
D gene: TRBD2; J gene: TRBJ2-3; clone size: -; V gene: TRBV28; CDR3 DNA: TGTGCCAGCAGTGAAGACAAACTCAGCGGGACTAAGGCAGATACGCAGTATTTT; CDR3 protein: CASSEDKLSGTKADTQYF
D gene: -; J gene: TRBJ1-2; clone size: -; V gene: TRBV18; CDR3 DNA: TGTGCCAGCTCACCAAACCCAGCGAACTATGGCCACACCTTC; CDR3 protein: CASSPNPANYGHTF
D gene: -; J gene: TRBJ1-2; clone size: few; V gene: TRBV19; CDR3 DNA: TGTGCCAGTTCAGATGACTCAGGCTACACCTTC; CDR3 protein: CASSDDSGYTF
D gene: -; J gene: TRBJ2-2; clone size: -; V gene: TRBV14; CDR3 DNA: TGTGCCAGCAGCCAAGACCTGATCACCGGGGAGCTGTTTTTT; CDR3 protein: CASSQDLITGELFF
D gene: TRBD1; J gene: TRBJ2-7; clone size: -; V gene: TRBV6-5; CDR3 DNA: TGTGCCAGCAGTTACCGGGCAGGGGGTAAATACGAGCAGTACTTC; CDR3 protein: CASSYRAGGKYEQYF